This T cell receptor beta chain originates from a study of shared clonotypes between healthy human individuals. Germline values: CDR1 KGHSH, CDR2 LQKENI. The V segment lost 3 bases and the J segment 1 base; nucleotides outside the gene matches: 12. The CDR3 contains 18 residues. Overall study findings and caveats: Clonotypes not shared had lower generation probabilities than those common to all four donors. Naive CD4 clonotype sharing across a handful of donors was approximately 5%. Memory subsets generally showed lower estimated richness than naive subsets.

Profiled with immunoSEQ multiplex PCR; TCRdb holds only in-frame clones, not every one. The table lists about 1.4 million clones, over 95% of them singletons. Worth noting for this clone: As yet, its antigen is unknown.

The donors were all Caucasian adults (living in Nashville, Tennessee). The chain links TRBV18 to TRBJ2-1; TRBD2 matches 7 bases. The TCR was taken from a man aged 30 to 39 in good health. The source material was naive CD4+ T cells sorted from blood. Subset described: CD45RA+ positively selected. The CDR3 bases are TGTGCCAGCTCACCGCCCCCCCGGCTAGCGGCGTCCTACAATGAGCAGTTCTTC. Its translation: CASSPPPRLAASYNEQFF. The full variable domain, rest sourced from reference TRBV18 and TRBJ2-1, is NAGVMQNPRHLVRRRGQEARLRCSPMKGHSHVYWYRQLPEEGLKFMVYLQKENIIDESGMPKERFSAEFPKEGPSILRIQQVVRGDSAAYFCASSPPPRLAASYNEQFFGPGTRLTVL.